This is a list of T cell receptor beta chains from one sample in a study of cytomegalovirus exposure and HLA in healthy donors. The table came from immunoSEQ multiplex PCR; TCRdb's copy has only in-frame clones and leaves some out. The sample shows roughly 110,000 clones, about 70% of them seen only once. The specimen was PBMCs. The receptors were gathered from a woman between 35 and 50 years old in good health and CMV-seropositive. CDR3s include the opening cysteine and the closing phenylalanine or tryptophan. Fields, in order: V gene, clone size, CDR3 length, J gene, D gene, CDR3 DNA, CDR3 protein. A D gene is named only where the DNA matches it firmly. The size entry is marked missing in some rows and otherwise reads once, few, many or a size class.

V gene: TRBV14; clone size: .; CDR3 length: 13; J gene: TRBJ1-1; D gene: .; CDR3 DNA: TGTGCCAGCCGAGGGAACCAGAACACTGAAGCTTTCTTT; CDR3 protein: CASRGNQNTEAFF
V gene: TRBV5-1; clone size: .; CDR3 length: 15; J gene: TRBJ2-3; D gene: TRBD2; CDR3 DNA: TGCGCCAGCAGATGGACTAGCGGGGGGGCGGATACGCAGTATTTT; CDR3 protein: CASRWTSGGADTQYF
V gene: TRBV19; clone size: .; CDR3 length: 13; J gene: TRBJ1-2; D gene: .; CDR3 DNA: TGTGCCAGTACTTCGACAGATAACTATGGCTACACCTTC; CDR3 protein: CASTSTDNYGYTF
V gene: TRBV20-1; clone size: .; CDR3 length: 11; J gene: TRBJ2-5; D gene: .; CDR3 DNA: TGCAGTGCTCCTTTCCAAGAGACCCAGTACTTC; CDR3 protein: CSAPFQETQYF
V gene: TRBV4-1; clone size: once; CDR3 length: 18; J gene: TRBJ1-1; D gene: .; CDR3 DNA: TGCGCCAGCAGCCAAGGGAGGACGGGACTGCACCGTGGCCCTGAAGCTTTCTTT; CDR3 protein: CASSQGRTGLHRGPEAFF
V gene: TRBV30; clone size: .; CDR3 length: 12; J gene: TRBJ1-1; D gene: .; CDR3 DNA: TGTGCCTGCTTACAGGGGAACACTGAAGCTTTCTTT; CDR3 protein: CACLQGNTEAFF
V gene: TRBV5-4; clone size: .; CDR3 length: 15; J gene: TRBJ2-1; D gene: TRBD1; CDR3 DNA: TGTGCCAGCAGAACGCGGGACAGGGGGCTCGATGAGCAGTTCTTC; CDR3 protein: CASRTRDRGLDEQFF
V gene: TRBV6-6; clone size: .; CDR3 length: 14; J gene: TRBJ1-5; D gene: .; CDR3 DNA: TGTGCCAGCAAAAAGGGGGAGAGCAATCAGCCCCAGCATTTT; CDR3 protein: CASKKGESNQPQHF
V gene: TRBV30; clone size: .; CDR3 length: 13; J gene: TRBJ1-5; D gene: TRBD1; CDR3 DNA: TGTGCCTGGGGAGCAGGGGGCGGTCAGCCCCAGCATTTT; CDR3 protein: CAWGAGGGQPQHF
V gene: TRBV5-1; clone size: .; CDR3 length: 15; J gene: TRBJ2-1; D gene: .; CDR3 DNA: TGCGCCAGCAGCTTGGTCCAGGGGCGACTCAATGAGCAGTTCTTC; CDR3 protein: CASSLVQGRLNEQFF
V gene: TRBV9; clone size: .; CDR3 length: 14; J gene: TRBJ2-5; D gene: .; CDR3 DNA: TGTGCCAGCAGCGTAGGTAGGGGCAGAGAGACCCAGTACTTC; CDR3 protein: CASSVGRGRETQYF
V gene: TRBV10-2; clone size: .; CDR3 length: 16; J gene: TRBJ2-3; D gene: TRBD2; CDR3 DNA: TGCGCCAGCACAACTCTACAGCGGGGACCCCCAGATACGCAGTATTTT; CDR3 protein: CASTTLQRGPPDTQYF
V gene: TRBV7-9; clone size: .; CDR3 length: 13; J gene: TRBJ1-1; D gene: .; CDR3 DNA: TGTGCCAGCAGCTTAGATATGAACACTGAAGCTTTCTTT; CDR3 protein: CASSLDMNTEAFF
V gene: TRBV7-2; clone size: .; CDR3 length: 15; J gene: TRBJ2-1; D gene: TRBD2; CDR3 DNA: TGTGCCAGCAGCTTAGAAGGACTAGGGGTTTATGAGCAGTTCTTC; CDR3 protein: CASSLEGLGVYEQFF
V gene: TRBV2; clone size: .; CDR3 length: 16; J gene: TRBJ1-1; D gene: TRBD1; CDR3 DNA: TGTGCCAGCAGTAAAACGGGGACAGGGTGGAACACTGAAGCTTTCTTT; CDR3 protein: CASSKTGTGWNTEAFF
V gene: TRBV4-2; clone size: once; CDR3 length: 13; J gene: TRBJ1-1; D gene: .; CDR3 DNA: TGTGCCAGCAGCCAAGTACAGGGTCTTGAAGCTTTCTTT; CDR3 protein: CASSQVQGLEAFF
V gene: TRBV19; clone size: .; CDR3 length: 16; J gene: TRBJ1-5; D gene: .; CDR3 DNA: TGTGCCAGTAGGGATAGGGCAGGGGCGTACAATCAGCCCCAGCATTTT; CDR3 protein: CASRDRAGAYNQPQHF